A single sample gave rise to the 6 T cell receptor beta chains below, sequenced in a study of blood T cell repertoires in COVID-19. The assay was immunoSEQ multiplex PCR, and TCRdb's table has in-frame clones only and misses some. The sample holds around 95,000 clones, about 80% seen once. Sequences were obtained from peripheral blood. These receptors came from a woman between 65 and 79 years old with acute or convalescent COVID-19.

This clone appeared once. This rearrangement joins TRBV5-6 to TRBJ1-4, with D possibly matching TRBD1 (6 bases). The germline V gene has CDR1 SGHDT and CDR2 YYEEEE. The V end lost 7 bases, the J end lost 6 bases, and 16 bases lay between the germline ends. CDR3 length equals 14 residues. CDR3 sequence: CASELGGFYEKLFF. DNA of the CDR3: TGTGCCAGCGAGCTAGGGGGATTTTATGAAAAACTGTTTTTT.

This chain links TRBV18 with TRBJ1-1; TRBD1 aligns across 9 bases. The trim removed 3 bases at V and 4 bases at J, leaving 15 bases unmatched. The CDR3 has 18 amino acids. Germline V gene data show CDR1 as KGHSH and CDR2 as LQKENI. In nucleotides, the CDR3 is TGTGCCAGCTCACCGGACAGGGGTATTAGTCTCATCGGCACTGAAGCTTTCTTT. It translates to CASSPDRGISLIGTEAFF.

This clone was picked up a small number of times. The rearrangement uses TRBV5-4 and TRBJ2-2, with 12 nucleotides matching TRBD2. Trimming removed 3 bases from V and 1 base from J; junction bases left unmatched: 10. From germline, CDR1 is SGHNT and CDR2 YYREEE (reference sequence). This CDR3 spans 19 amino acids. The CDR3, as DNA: TGTGCCAGCAGCTCGGGACTAGCGGGTCCTCTTATGAACACCGGGGAGCTGTTTTTT. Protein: CASSSGLAGPLMNTGELFF.

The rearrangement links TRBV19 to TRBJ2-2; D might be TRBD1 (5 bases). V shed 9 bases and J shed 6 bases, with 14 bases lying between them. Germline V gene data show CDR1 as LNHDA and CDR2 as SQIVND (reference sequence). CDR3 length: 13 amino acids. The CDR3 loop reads CASMTVDAGELFF. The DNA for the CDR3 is TGTGCCAGCATGACAGTTGACGCCGGGGAGCTGTTTTTT.

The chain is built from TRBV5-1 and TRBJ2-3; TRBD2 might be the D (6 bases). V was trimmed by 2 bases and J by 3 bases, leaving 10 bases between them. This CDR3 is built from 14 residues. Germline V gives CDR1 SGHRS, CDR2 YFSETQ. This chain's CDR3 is CASSFGTATDTQYF. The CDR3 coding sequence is TGCGCCAGCAGCTTTGGGACTGCGACAGATACGCAGTATTTT.

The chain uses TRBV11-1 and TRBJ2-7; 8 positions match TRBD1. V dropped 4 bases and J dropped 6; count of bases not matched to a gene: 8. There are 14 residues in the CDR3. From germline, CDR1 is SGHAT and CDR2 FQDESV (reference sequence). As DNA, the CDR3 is TGTGCCAGCAGCTCCACCCGACAGGGGTCCGAGCAGTACTTC. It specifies CASSSTRQGSEQYF.